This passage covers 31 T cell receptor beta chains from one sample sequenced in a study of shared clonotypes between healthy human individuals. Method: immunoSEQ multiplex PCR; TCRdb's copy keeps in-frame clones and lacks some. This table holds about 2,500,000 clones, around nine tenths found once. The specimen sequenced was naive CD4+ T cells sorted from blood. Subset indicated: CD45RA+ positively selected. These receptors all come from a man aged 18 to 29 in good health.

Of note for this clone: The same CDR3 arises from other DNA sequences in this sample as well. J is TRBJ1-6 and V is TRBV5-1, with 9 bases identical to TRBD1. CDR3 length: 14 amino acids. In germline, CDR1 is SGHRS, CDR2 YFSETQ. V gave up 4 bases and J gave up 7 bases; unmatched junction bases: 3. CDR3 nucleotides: TGCGCCAGCAGCACCGGACAGGGGAATTCACCCCTCCACTTT. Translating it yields CASSTGQGNSPLHF.

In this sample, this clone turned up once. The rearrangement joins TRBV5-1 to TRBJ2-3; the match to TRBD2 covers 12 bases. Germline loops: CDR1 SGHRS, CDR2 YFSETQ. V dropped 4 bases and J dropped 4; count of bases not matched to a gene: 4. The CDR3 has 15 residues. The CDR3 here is CASSVLAGGPDTQYF. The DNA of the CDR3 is TGCGCCAGCAGCGTACTAGCGGGGGGTCCAGATACGCAGTATTTT. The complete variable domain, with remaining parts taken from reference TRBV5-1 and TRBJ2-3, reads KAGVTQTPRYLIKTRGQQVTLSCSPISGHRSVSWYQQTPGQGLQFLFEYFSETQRNKGNFPGRFSGRQFSNSRSEMNVSTLELGDSALYLCASSVLAGGPDTQYFGPGTRLTVL.

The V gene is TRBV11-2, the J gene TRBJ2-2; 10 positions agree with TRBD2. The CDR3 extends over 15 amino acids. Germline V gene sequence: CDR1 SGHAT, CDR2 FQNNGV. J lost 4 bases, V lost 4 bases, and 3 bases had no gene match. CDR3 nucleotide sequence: TGTGCCAGCAGCTCAGCGGGAGGGCCCACCGGGGAGCTGTTTTTT. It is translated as CASSSAGGPTGELFF.

DNA for the CDR3: TGTGCCTGGGAGGGACAGGGGGCGGAGACCCAGTACTTC. Its translation is CAWEGQGAETQYF. The V call is TRBV30, the J call TRBJ2-5; TRBD1 matches at 12 bases. Germline V gives CDR1 GTSNPN, CDR2 SVGIG (reference sequence). With 5 bases clipped from V and 5 bases from J, the junction kept 3 bases outside the gene matches. CDR3 length: 13 amino acids.

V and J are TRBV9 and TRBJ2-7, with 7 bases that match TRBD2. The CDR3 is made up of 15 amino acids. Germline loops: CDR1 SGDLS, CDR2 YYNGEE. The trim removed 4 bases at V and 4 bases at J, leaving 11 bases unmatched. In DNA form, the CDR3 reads TGTGCCAGCAGCCCAAGACCGGGGGGACCGTACGAGCAGTACTTC. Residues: CASSPRPGGPYEQYF.

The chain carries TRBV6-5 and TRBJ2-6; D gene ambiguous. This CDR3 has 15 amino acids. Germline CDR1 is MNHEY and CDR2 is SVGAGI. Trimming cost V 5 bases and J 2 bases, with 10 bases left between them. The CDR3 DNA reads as TGTGCCAGCAGTCGGTACCAGGCTGGGGCCAACGTCCTGACTTTC. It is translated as CASSRYQAGANVLTF.

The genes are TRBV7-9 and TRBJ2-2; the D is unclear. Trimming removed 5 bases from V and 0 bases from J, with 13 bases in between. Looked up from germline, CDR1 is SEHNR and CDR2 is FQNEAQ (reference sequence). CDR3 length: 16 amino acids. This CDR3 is CASSGIGRANTGELFF. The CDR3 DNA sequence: TGTGCCAGCAGCGGGATCGGGCGAGCGAACACCGGGGAGCTGTTTTTT.

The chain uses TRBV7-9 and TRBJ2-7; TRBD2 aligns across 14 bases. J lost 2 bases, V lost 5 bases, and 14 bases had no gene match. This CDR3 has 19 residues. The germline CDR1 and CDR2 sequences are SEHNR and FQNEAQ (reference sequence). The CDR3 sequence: CASSGILRLAGGSTYEQYF. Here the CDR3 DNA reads TGTGCCAGCAGCGGGATATTAAGACTAGCGGGAGGGTCGACCTACGAGCAGTACTTC.

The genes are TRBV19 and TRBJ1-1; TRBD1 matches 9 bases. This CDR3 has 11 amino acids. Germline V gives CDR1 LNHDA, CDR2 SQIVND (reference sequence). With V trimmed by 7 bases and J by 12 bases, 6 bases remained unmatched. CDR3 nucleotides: TGTGCCAGTACCACCGGGACAGGGACTTTCTTT. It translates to CASTTGTGTFF.

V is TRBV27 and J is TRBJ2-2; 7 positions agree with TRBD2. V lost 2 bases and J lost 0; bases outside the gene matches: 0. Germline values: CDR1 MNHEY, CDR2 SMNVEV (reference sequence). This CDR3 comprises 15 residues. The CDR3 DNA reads TGTGCCAGCAGTTTAGGGGGGGCGAACACCGGGGAGCTGTTTTTT. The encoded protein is CASSLGGANTGELFF.

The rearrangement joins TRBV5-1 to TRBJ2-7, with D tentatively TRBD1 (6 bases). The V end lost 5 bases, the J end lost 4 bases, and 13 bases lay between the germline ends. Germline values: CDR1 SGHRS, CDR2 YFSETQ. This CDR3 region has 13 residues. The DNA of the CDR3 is TGCGCCAGCAGTACGGACAGCCGGTACGAGCAGTACTTC. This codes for CASSTDSRYEQYF.

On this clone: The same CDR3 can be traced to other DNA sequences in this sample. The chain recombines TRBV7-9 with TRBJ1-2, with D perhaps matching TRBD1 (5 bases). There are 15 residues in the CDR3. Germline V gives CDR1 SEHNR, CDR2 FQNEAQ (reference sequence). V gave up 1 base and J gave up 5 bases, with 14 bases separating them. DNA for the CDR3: TGTGCCAGCAGCTTAGTCGGCCAGGGAGGATATGGCTACACCTTC. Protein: CASSLVGQGGYGYTF. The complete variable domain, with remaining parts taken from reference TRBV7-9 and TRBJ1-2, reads DTGVSQNPRHKITKRGQNVTFRCDPISEHNRLYWYRQTLGQGPEFLTYFQNEAQLEKSRLLSDRFSAERPKGSFSTLEIQRTEQGDSAMYLCASSLVGQGGYGYTFGSGTRLTVV.

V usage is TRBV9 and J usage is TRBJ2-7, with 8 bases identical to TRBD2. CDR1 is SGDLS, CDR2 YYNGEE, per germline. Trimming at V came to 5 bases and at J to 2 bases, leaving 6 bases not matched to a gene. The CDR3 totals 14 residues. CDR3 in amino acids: CASRPGLETYEQYF. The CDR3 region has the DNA TGTGCCAGCAGACCGGGACTAGAGACCTACGAGCAGTACTTC.

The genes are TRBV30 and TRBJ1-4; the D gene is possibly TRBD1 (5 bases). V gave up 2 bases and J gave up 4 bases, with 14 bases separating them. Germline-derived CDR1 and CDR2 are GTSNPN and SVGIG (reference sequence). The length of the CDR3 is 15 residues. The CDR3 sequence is CAWSREGLSNEKLFF. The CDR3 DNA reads TGTGCCTGGAGTAGGGAGGGGTTGAGTAATGAAAAACTGTTTTTT.

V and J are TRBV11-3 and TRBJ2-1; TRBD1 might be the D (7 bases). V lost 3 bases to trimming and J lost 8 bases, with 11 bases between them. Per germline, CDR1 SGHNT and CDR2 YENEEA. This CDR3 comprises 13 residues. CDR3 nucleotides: TGTGCCAGCAGCTTGCAGGGGGGCGATGAGCAGTTCTTC. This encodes CASSLQGGDEQFF.

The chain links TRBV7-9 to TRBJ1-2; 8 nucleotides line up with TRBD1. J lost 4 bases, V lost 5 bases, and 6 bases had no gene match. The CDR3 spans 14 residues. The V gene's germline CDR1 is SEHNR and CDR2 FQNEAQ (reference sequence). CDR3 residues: CASSRTGGVYGYTF. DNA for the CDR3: TGTGCCAGCAGCCGAACAGGGGGGGTCTATGGCTACACCTTC.

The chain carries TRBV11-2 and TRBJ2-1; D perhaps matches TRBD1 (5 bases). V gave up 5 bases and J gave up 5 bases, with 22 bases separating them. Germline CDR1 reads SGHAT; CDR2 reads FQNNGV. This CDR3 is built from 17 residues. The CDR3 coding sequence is TGTGCCAGCAGCCTAGGTCTTTTTTCCAGGGCCCACAATGAGCAGTTCTTC. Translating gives CASSLGLFSRAHNEQFF.

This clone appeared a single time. For the CDR3, the DNA is TGTGCCAGCAGTTCTGGGACAGGGGAGACCCAGTACTTC. It specifies CASSSGTGETQYF. V gene TRBV28 combines with J gene TRBJ2-5, with 9 bases fitting TRBD1. The CDR3 sequence is 13 residues long. The V and J ends lost 4 bases and 5 bases, in that order; junction bases with no gene match: 2. Per germline, CDR1 MDHEN and CDR2 SYDVKM.

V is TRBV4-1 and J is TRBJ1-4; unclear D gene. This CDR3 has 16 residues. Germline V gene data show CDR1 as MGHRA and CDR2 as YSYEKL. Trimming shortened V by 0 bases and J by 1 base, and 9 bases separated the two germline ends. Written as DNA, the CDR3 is TGCGCCAGCAGCCAAGATTTTAGCGGAACTAATGAAAAACTGTTTTTT. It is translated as CASSQDFSGTNEKLFF.

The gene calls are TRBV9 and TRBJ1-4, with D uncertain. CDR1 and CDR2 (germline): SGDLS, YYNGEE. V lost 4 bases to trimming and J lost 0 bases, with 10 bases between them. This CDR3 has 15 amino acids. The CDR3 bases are TGTGCCAGCAGCCCCACTTCCTCAACTAATGAAAAACTGTTTTTT. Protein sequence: CASSPTSSTNEKLFF.

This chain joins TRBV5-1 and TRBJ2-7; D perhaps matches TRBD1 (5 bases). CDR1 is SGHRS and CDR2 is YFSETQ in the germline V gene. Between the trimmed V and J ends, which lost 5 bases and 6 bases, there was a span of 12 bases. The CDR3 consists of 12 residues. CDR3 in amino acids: CASRKGLSEQYF. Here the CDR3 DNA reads TGCGCCAGCAGAAAGGGGTTGAGCGAGCAGTACTTC.

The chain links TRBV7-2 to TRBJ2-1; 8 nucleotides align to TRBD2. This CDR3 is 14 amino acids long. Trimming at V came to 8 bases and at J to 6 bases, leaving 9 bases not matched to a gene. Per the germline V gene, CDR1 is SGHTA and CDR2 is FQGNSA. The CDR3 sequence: CASGRRGGSNEQFF. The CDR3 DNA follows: TGTGCCAGCGGTCGTCGGGGGGGGAGCAATGAGCAGTTCTTC.

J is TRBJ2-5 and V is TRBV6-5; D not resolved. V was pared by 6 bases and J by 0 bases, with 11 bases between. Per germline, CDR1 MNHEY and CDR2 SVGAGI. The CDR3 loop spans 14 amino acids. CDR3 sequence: CASSLQPNQETQYF. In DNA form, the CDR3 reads TGTGCCAGCAGCCTACAGCCAAACCAAGAGACCCAGTACTTC.

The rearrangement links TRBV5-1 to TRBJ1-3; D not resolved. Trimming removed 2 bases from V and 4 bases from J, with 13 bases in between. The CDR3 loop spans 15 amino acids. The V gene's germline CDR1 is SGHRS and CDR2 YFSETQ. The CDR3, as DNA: TGCGCCAGCAGCTTTGGAGGGTCGGCCGGAAACACCATATATTTT. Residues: CASSFGGSAGNTIYF.

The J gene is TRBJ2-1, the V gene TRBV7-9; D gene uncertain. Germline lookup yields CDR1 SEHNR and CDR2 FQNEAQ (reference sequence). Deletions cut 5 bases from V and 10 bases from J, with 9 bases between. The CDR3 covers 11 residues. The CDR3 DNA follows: TGTGCCAGCAGCCGCGAGCCAGAGCAGTTCTTC. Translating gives CASSREPEQFF.

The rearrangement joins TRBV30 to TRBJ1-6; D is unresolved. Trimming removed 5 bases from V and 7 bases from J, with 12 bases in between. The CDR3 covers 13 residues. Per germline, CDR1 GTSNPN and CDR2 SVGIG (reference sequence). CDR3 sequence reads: CAWLDRGNSPLHF. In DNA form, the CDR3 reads TGTGCCTGGCTGGACCGAGGAAATTCACCCCTCCACTTT.

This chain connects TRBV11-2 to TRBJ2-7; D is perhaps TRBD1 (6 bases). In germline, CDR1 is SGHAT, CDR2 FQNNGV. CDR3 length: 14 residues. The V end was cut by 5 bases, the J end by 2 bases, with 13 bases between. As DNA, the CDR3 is TGTGCCAGCAGCCCCGCGACAGGTCCCTACGAGCAGTACTTC. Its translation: CASSPATGPYEQYF.

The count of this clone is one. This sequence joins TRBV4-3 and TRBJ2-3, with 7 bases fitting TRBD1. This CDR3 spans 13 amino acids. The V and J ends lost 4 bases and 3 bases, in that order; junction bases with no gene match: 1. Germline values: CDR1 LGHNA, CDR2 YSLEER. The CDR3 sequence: CASSRDRTDTQYF. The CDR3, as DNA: TGCGCCAGCAGCCGGGACAGAACAGATACGCAGTATTTT.

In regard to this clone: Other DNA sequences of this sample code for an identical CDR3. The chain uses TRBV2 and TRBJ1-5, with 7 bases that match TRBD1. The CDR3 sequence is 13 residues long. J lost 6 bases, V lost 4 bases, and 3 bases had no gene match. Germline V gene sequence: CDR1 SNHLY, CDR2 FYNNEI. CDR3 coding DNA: TGTGCCAGCAGTGGACAGGGCCGTCAGCCCCAGCATTTT. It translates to CASSGQGRQPQHF. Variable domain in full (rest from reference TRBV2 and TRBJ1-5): EPEVTQTPSHQVTQMGQEVILRCVPISNHLYFYWYRQILGQKVEFLVSFYNNEISEKSEIFDDQFSVERPDGSNFTLKIRSTKLEDSAMYFCASSGQGRQPQHFGDGTRLSIL.

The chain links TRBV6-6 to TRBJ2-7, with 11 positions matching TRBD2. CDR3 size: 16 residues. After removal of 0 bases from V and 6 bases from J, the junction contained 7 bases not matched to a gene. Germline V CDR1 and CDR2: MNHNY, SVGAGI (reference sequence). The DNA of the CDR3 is TGTGCCAGCAGTTACTCGATGACTAGCGGGGTTTCCGAGCAGTACTTC. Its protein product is CASSYSMTSGVSEQYF.

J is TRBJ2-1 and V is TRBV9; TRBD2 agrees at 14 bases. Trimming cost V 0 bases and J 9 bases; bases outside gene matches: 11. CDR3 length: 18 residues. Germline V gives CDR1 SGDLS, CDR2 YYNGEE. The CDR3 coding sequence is TGTGCCAGCAGCGTAGCGTTGGGACTAGCGGGAGACGAGAGTGAGCAGTTCTTC. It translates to CASSVALGLAGDESEQFF.